Sequencing of this T cell receptor beta chain was carried out in a study of cytomegalovirus exposure and HLA in healthy donors. Whole-study findings and limits: Rare TCR sequences dominated, though some public TCRs recurred in many donors. Confirmation was obtained in vitro that a few CMV-associated chains are specific for CMV antigens. Listed as cytomegalovirus-associated were over 150 TCR beta chains.

Worth noting for this clone: What it binds is unknown.

Method: immunoSEQ multiplex PCR; TCRdb's copy keeps in-frame clones and lacks some. The sample shows about 130,000 clones, approximately 94% of them seen only once. Sequencing was done on a sample of PBMCs. The clonotype was recovered from a young woman in good health and CMV-seronegative.

The CDR3 region is CASSLRGGNYEQYF. The CDR3 DNA follows: TGTGCCAGCAGCTTACGAGGGGGCAACTACGAGCAGTACTTC. The rearrangement uses TRBV7-9 and TRBJ2-7; TRBD1 aligns across 7 bases. Per germline, CDR1 SEHNR and CDR2 FQNEAQ (reference sequence). The V gene end was trimmed by 2 bases and the J gene end by 3 bases; junction bases not matched to a gene: 4. This CDR3 spans 14 amino acids.